These T cell receptor beta chains were read from a single sample in a study of cytomegalovirus exposure and HLA in healthy donors. Some clones are missing from TCRdb's copy, which holds only in-frame ones; the method was immunoSEQ multiplex PCR. The sample carries 95,000 to 150,000 clones, around 72% recorded once. The sample consisted of PBMCs. Receptors were obtained from a woman aged 50 to 60 in good health and CMV-seropositive. The CDR3 runs from the conserved cysteine through the conserved F or W. A D gene is named only where the DNA matches it firmly. Rows give clone size only sometimes, using once, few, many, or a class for an expanded clone.

TRBJ1-2 15 . TRBV4-3 . TGCGCCAGCAGCCAAGATGGCGGGGGGAACTATGGCTACACCTTC CASSQDGGGNYGYTF
TRBJ2-1 14 . TRBV19 . TGTGCCAGTAGTATAGGGGGGCCCTACAATGAGCAGTTCTTC CASSIGGPYNEQFF
TRBJ2-1 12 . TRBV29-1 . TGCAGCGTTCAGGGAATCTACAATGAGCAGTTCTTC CSVQGIYNEQFF
TRBJ2-7 15 TRBD2 TRBV27 . TGTGCCAGCAGTTTAGCGGCGGGGGGTTCCTACGAGCAGTACTTC CASSLAAGGSYEQYF
TRBJ1-1 14 . TRBV5-6 few TGTGCCAGCAGCCGGCCACCGGGACAACCTGAAGCTTTCTTT CASSRPPGQPEAFF
TRBJ2-4 15 . TRBV7-3 . TGTGCCAGCAGCTCGGAGGGTGGGGCCAAAAACATTCAGTACTTC CASSSEGGAKNIQYF
TRBJ2-6 15 . TRBV6-1 . TGTGCCAGCAGAGGGGCCCGCTCTGGGGCCAACGTCCTGACTTTC CASRGARSGANVLTF
TRBJ2-3 19 TRBD2 TRBV9 . TGTGCCAGCAGCTCTAGCGGGGGGCCTAATGAGGGCCGGATAGATACGCAGTATTTT CASSSSGGPNEGRIDTQYF
TRBJ1-1 14 . TRBV7-2 . TGTGCCAGCAGCATGATGACAGGGAACACTGAAGCTTTCTTT CASSMMTGNTEAFF
TRBJ1-1 16 TRBD1 TRBV13 . TGTGCCAGCAGCTTAGTTGGGGACAGGGCGAACACTGAGGCTTTCTTT CASSLVGDRANTEAFF
TRBJ2-7 15 . TRBV11-2 . TGTGCCAGCAGCGCGCAGGGGGAGGCCTCCTACGAGCAGTACTTC CASSAQGEASYEQYF
TRBJ2-5 15 . TRBV9 few TGTGCCAGCAGCGTAGCTACTTCGGGTCAAGAGACCCAGTACTTC CASSVATSGQETQYF
TRBJ2-1 16 TRBD2 TRBV9 once TGTGCCAGCAGCGTTTCCGGGACTAGCGGGAGGGGTGAGCAGTTCTTC CASSVSGTSGRGEQFF
TRBJ1-1 14 TRBD1 TRBV15 . TGTGCCACCAGCAGGTACAGGGGAAGCACTGAAGCTTTCTTT CATSRYRGSTEAFF
TRBJ1-5 16 TRBD1 TRBV4-2 few TGTGCCAGCAGCCAAGAGGGGACAGTCGGCAATCAGCCCCAGCATTTT CASSQEGTVGNQPQHF
TRBJ2-5 16 TRBD1 TRBV4-1 . TGCGCCAGCAGCCAAGGTGCCGGGACAGTCCAAGAGACCCAGTACTTC CASSQGAGTVQETQYF
TRBJ1-1 14 . TRBV19 . TGTGCCAGTAGAAGCGATGGAGGGAGTACTGAAGCTTTCTTT CASRSDGGSTEAFF
TRBJ1-2 15 . TRBV7-9 once TGTGCCAGCAGCTCCACCCCAGGAGGGGCCTATGGCTACACCTTC CASSSTPGGAYGYTF
TRBJ1-2 13 . TRBV6-6 few TGTGCCACCGACAGGCGGTCCTCGGCTGGCTACACCTTC CATDRRSSAGYTF
TRBJ2-5 14 . TRBV5-1 . TGCGCCAGCAGCTTGGATTCAGGTGGTAAGACCCAGTACTTC CASSLDSGGKTQYF
TRBJ2-1 16 TRBD2 TRBV9 few TGTGCCAGCAGCGGACTAGCGGGCCCCTCCTACAATGAGCAGTTCTTC CASSGLAGPSYNEQFF
TRBJ2-1 15 TRBD2 TRBV19 . TGTGCCTCTTCAGGGGGACTAGCGGGCGACAATGAGCAGTTCTTC CASSGGLAGDNEQFF
TRBJ2-7 16 TRBD2 TRBV4-3 . TGCGCCAGCAGCCAAGAGGCTAGCGGGGGGGCAGACGAGCAGTACTTC CASSQEASGGADEQYF
TRBJ1-5 19 . TRBV12-5 . TGTGCTAGTGGCTTGACCCGATCCTCGACCCTCGGAGGCAATCAGCCCCAGCATTTT CASGLTRSSTLGGNQPQHF
TRBJ2-3 13 . TRBV12-1 . TGTGCCACCCCAGGGGCGTTCACAGATACGCAGTATTTT CATPGAFTDTQYF
TRBJ2-7 13 TRBD1 TRBV6-1 . TGTGCCAGCCTGGGACAGAGCTCCTACGAGCAGTACTTC CASLGQSSYEQYF
TRBJ2-3 17 . TRBV14 . TGTGCCAGCAGCCGGAGTAGGACGGGAGTGAGCACAGATACGCAGTATTTT CASSRSRTGVSTDTQYF
TRBJ2-7 14 TRBD1 TRBV6-5 . TGTGCCAGCAGTTCCCCGGGACAGAGTTACGAGCAGTACTTC CASSSPGQSYEQYF
TRBJ2-3 16 . TRBV7-2 . TGTGCCAGCAGGTATTCAGGTCTACTCCTCACAGATACGCAGTATTTT CASRYSGLLLTDTQYF
TRBJ1-4 14 TRBD1 TRBV27 . TGTGCCAGCTCCCAGGGACAGTTTAATGAAAAACTGTTTTTT CASSQGQFNEKLFF